This T cell receptor (beta chain) was captured in a study of CD8+CD57+ T cells in acquired aplastic anemia. Study details: Sorted CD4+ plus CD8+ cells gave DNA averaging 3.2 ug. Whole-study findings and limits: Between patients and controls, roughly 29 CD8+ CDR3 sequences were found in common.

Selection for sequencing was limited to patients who had shown CD8+CD57+ cell expansion by flow cytometry. Prior therapy had not been administered to any patient at the time of blood sampling. Trimming cost V 6 bases and J 4 bases, with 28 bases left between them. The germline gives CDR1 MNHNS, CDR2 SASEGT. This CDR3 has 19 amino acids. The template used for profiling TCR beta VDJ and CDR3 was genomic DNA. TCRdb fed the reads into MiXCR, producing one record per CDR3 protein. The table includes roughly 250,000 distinct CDR3 sequences, approximately 45% detected once. Notes on this clonotype: Its antigen remains unidentified.

The TCR sequence derives from a human donor with aplastic anemia. Sequencing was carried out using sorted CD4+, CD8+, or CD8+CD57+ T cells (not recorded which) from PBMCs. The chain combines TRBV6-1 with TRBJ1-3; perhaps TRBD1 as D (5 bases). CDR3 sequence (DNA): TGTGCCAGCAGCTCTTTACGGGGGACTAGCCGATCGGAGGGAAACACCATATATTTT. This codes for CASSSLRGTSRSEGNTIYF.